This entry lists 30 T cell receptor beta chains sequenced from one sample in a study of blood T cell repertoires in COVID-19. Assay used: immunoSEQ multiplex PCR; TCRdb lists only in-frame clones, some missing. The sample consists of 100,000 or so clones, 69% of them appearing once. The sample comprised peripheral blood. These receptors all stem from a man older than 75 with acute or convalescent COVID-19.

This clone was picked up one time. This sequence joins TRBV2 and TRBJ2-2, with 9 bases matching TRBD1. Per the germline V gene, CDR1 is SNHLY and CDR2 is FYNNEI. CDR3 length equals 12 residues. V was clipped by 8 bases and J by 5 bases; unmatched bases: 0. CDR3 region: CASGTGTGELFF. CDR3 DNA: TGTGCCAGCGGGACAGGGACCGGGGAGCTGTTTTTT.

The gene calls are TRBV11-2 and TRBJ1-1; 8 nucleotides line up with TRBD1. Losses at the gene ends were 6 bases for V and 6 bases for J; bases not matched to a gene: 6. The CDR3 contains 13 residues. Germline CDR1 SGHAT, CDR2 FQNNGV. The CDR3 region is CASSPRGPAEAFF. CDR3 DNA: TGTGCCAGCAGTCCCAGGGGGCCTGCTGAAGCTTTCTTT.

CDR3 sequence (DNA): TGTGCCAGCTCAGTCACAGGGTTCAATCAGCCCCAGCATTTT. Its protein product is CASSVTGFNQPQHF. The V gene is TRBV18, the J gene TRBJ1-5; D may be TRBD1 (6 bases). In germline, CDR1 is KGHSH, CDR2 LQKENI. Trimming took 5 bases from V and 3 from J, leaving 11 bases between them. This CDR3 contains 14 residues.

V usage is TRBV24-1 and J usage is TRBJ2-7, with D perhaps TRBD1 (6 bases). The V gene's germline CDR1 is KGHDR and CDR2 SFDVKD. V was trimmed by 9 bases and J by 0 bases, leaving 17 bases between them. The CDR3 consists of 15 residues. CDR3 nucleotide sequence: TGTGCCACCCTACCTCGACAGGTTCCCTCCTACGAGCAGTACTTC. The encoded protein is CATLPRQVPSYEQYF.

A single count supports this clone. This rearrangement joins TRBV7-3 to TRBJ2-5, with 11 positions matching TRBD2. Germline CDR1 is SGHTA and CDR2 is FQGTGA. CDR3 length equals 15 residues. V shed 4 bases, J shed 5 bases, and the junction held 6 bases outside the gene matches. This CDR3 reads CASSSSGRKEETQYF. In DNA, the CDR3 is TGTGCCAGCAGCTCTAGCGGGAGGAAGGAGGAGACCCAGTACTTC.

The rearrangement links TRBV5-4 to TRBJ2-1; 7 nucleotides line up with TRBD2. The germline gives CDR1 SGHNT, CDR2 YYREEE (reference sequence). This CDR3 has 15 amino acids. With 3 bases clipped from V and 1 base from J, the junction kept 4 bases outside the gene matches. CDR3 coding DNA: TGTGCCAGCAGCTGGGCGGGAGCGTCCTACAATGAGCAGTTCTTC. Its translation is CASSWAGASYNEQFF.

CDR3 sequence reads: CSVEGGQGANEQFF. The CDR3 DNA sequence: TGCAGCGTTGAAGGGGGGCAGGGTGCCAATGAGCAGTTCTTC. The chain couples TRBV29-1 to TRBJ2-1, with a tentative D call TRBD1 (6 bases). Germline CDR1 is SQVTM and CDR2 is ANQGSEA. V was pared by 1 base and J by 6 bases, with 13 bases between. The CDR3 runs 14 residues.

The chain has TRBV5-1 and TRBJ2-5; D may be TRBD2 (5 bases). V lost 0 bases and J 4 bases, leaving 10 bases between the germline ends. The CDR3 spans 14 residues. CDR1 is SGHRS, CDR2 YFSETQ, per germline. CDR3 protein: CASSLGGSRETQYF. The CDR3 DNA sequence: TGCGCCAGCAGCTTGGGTGGGAGTAGAGAGACCCAGTACTTC.

In this sample, this clone turned up a few times. The V call is TRBV11-2, the J call TRBJ2-7; D may be TRBD1 (5 bases). The CDR3 extends over 13 amino acids. Germline V lookup: CDR1 SGHAT, CDR2 FQNNGV. The V gene lost 2 bases and the J gene lost 6 bases, with 11 bases spanning the gap. CDR3 region: CASSLPQGREQYF. The CDR3 nucleotides read TGTGCCAGCAGCTTACCCCAGGGCCGCGAGCAGTACTTC.

The chain joins TRBV6-5 to TRBJ1-3; TRBD1 is a possible D gene (6 bases). Trimming removed 4 bases from V and 0 bases from J, with 13 bases in between. Germline assignment: CDR1 MNHEY and CDR2 SVGAGI. The CDR3 has 16 amino acids. The CDR3 region has the DNA TGTGCCAGCAGTTTACAGGGACCCAGCTCTGGAAACACCATATATTTT. Translation: CASSLQGPSSGNTIYF.

The V gene is TRBV28, the J gene TRBJ2-4; possibly TRBD1 for D (5 bases). Germline CDR1 and CDR2: MDHEN and SYDVKM. Trimming took off 3 bases at V and 3 bases at J, with 9 bases between the two ends. This CDR3 comprises 14 residues. The CDR3 DNA reads TGTGCCAGCAGTTTCGGCAGGGACAAAAACATTCAGTACTTC. Amino acid sequence: CASSFGRDKNIQYF. Combining the CDR3 with reference TRBV28 and TRBJ2-4 gives the whole variable domain DVKVTQSSRYLVKRTGEKVFLECVQDMDHENMFWYRQDPGLGLRLIYFSYDVKMKEKGDIPEGYSVSREKKERFSLILESASTNQTSMYLCASSFGRDKNIQYFGAGTRLSVL.

This clone appeared once. This chain uses TRBV3-1 (or the pseudogene TRBV3-2) with TRBJ2-4; the D gene is possibly TRBD1 (5 bases). Germline assignment: CDR1 LGHDT and CDR2 YNNKEL (reference sequence). The V and J ends lost 2 bases and 7 bases respectively, with 12 bases between them. CDR3 length: 14 amino acids. CDR3 amino acids: CASSQRIGANIQYF. CDR3 nucleotide sequence: TGTGCCAGCAGCCAAAGGATAGGGGCCAACATTCAGTACTTC.

The rearrangement joins TRBV24-1 to TRBJ2-1; D is possibly TRBD2 (6 bases). The CDR3 spans 14 residues. Trimming stripped 3 bases from V and 7 bases from J, with 12 bases between. Per the germline V gene, CDR1 is KGHDR and CDR2 is SFDVKD. This CDR3 reads CATSDPSSGNEQFF. The DNA for the CDR3 is TGTGCCACCAGTGATCCCAGTAGCGGAAATGAGCAGTTCTTC.

V is TRBV7-9 and J is TRBJ1-4, with D uncertain. CDR1 and CDR2 from the germline V gene are SEHNR and FQNEAQ (reference sequence). V shed 2 bases and J shed 6 bases, with 13 bases lying between them. The CDR3 is made up of 15 amino acids. The CDR3 loop is CASSLYRDKDEKLFF. Here the CDR3 DNA reads TGTGCCAGCAGCTTATACCGGGATAAAGATGAAAAACTGTTTTTT.

The chain has TRBV18 and TRBJ1-5, with 8 bases lining up with TRBD1. After removal of 4 bases from V and 1 base from J, the junction contained 3 bases not matched to a gene. The CDR3 runs 15 residues. In germline, CDR1 is KGHSH, CDR2 LQKENI. CDR3 in DNA: TGTGCCAGCTCACGGACAGGGTTGAGCAATCAGCCCCAGCATTTT. Translated: CASSRTGLSNQPQHF.

This clone was counted a single time. The chain employs TRBV10-2 and TRBJ2-5, with TRBD2 identical over 10 bases. The CDR3 loop spans 15 amino acids. V lost 6 bases, J lost 2 bases, and 6 bases stayed unmatched. The germline V gene has CDR1 WSHSY and CDR2 SAAADI. The CDR3 DNA follows: TGCGCCAGCAGAGCACTAGCGGGGCCTCAAGAGACCCAGTACTTC. Protein: CASRALAGPQETQYF.

J is TRBJ2-7 and V is TRBV11-2; possible D gene TRBD2, 6 bases. V was pared by 7 bases and J by 5 bases, with 21 bases between. The germline gives CDR1 SGHAT, CDR2 FQNNGV. The length of the CDR3 is 15 residues. The CDR3 nucleotides read TGTGCCAGCACCCTATCGGAGGGGCCCCCCCACGAGCAGTACTTC. Its protein product is CASTLSEGPPHEQYF.

There are a few counts of this clone. The V call is TRBV7-2, the J call TRBJ2-1; the D gene is possibly TRBD2 (6 bases). Trimming removed 7 bases at V and 4 bases at J, with 14 bases between. Germline CDR1 SGHTA, CDR2 FQGNSA. This CDR3 spans 14 amino acids. The CDR3 protein is CASTDRGIYNEQFF. The CDR3 DNA reads as TGTGCCAGCACCGATCGCGGGATATACAATGAGCAGTTCTTC.

This chain links TRBV2 with TRBJ1-1; D unclear. V was pared by 6 bases and J by 5 bases, with 19 bases between. CDR3 length: 15 residues. In germline, CDR1 is SNHLY, CDR2 FYNNEI. The CDR3 bases are TGTGCCAGCAGCCGTTCGGTGAGTTCCTGGACTGAAGCTTTCTTT. It yields the protein CASSRSVSSWTEAFF.

The chain couples TRBV7-6 to TRBJ2-2; a possible D gene is TRBD2 (5 bases). Germline assignment: CDR1 SGHVS and CDR2 FNYEAQ. The V end lost 2 bases, the J end lost 7 bases, and 11 bases lay between the germline ends. The CDR3 consists of 14 residues. The CDR3 is CASSLRGAIGELFF. Written as DNA, the CDR3 is TGTGCCAGCAGCTTACGGGGTGCGATCGGGGAGCTGTTTTTT.

DNA for the CDR3: TGTGCCAGCAGTCTCGGAGGGGCTGGGGCCAACGTCCTGACTTTC. This gives the protein CASSLGGAGANVLTF. The chain combines TRBV6-5 with TRBJ2-6; TRBD2 is a possible D gene (6 bases). The CDR3 runs 15 residues. Germline values: CDR1 MNHEY, CDR2 SVGAGI. Between the trimmed V and J ends, which lost 5 bases and 2 bases, there was a span of 10 bases.

The gene calls are TRBV30 and TRBJ1-3, with TRBD1 identical over 7 bases. With 2 bases clipped from V and 0 bases from J, the junction kept 7 bases outside the gene matches. This CDR3 has 16 amino acids. Germline loops: CDR1 GTSNPN, CDR2 SVGIG (reference sequence). The CDR3 is CAWSLRQGHSGNTIYF. CDR3 sequence (DNA): TGTGCCTGGAGTCTCCGACAGGGCCACTCTGGAAACACCATATATTTT.

In its sample, this clone was seen once. This chain links TRBV28 with TRBJ1-6; possibly TRBD1 for D (5 bases). Germline-derived CDR1 and CDR2 are MDHEN and SYDVKM. Trimming removed 2 bases at V and 9 bases at J, with 14 bases between. The CDR3 is made up of 15 amino acids. The CDR3 region is CASSLRAGGSSPLHF. CDR3 DNA sequence: TGTGCCAGCAGTTTACGAGCCGGGGGTAGTTCACCCCTCCACTTT.

The gene calls are TRBV27 and TRBJ1-2, with a possible D match to TRBD1 (5 bases). Per the germline V gene, CDR1 is MNHEY and CDR2 is SMNVEV (reference sequence). With 5 bases removed from V and 5 bases from J, the gap between germline ends came to 18 bases. This CDR3 region has 15 residues. The CDR3, as DNA: TGTGCCAGCAGTGGTCGCGGATCAGGGAGGTATGGCTACACCTTC. It specifies CASSGRGSGRYGYTF.

This clone was counted once. J is TRBJ2-3 and V is TRBV24-1; TRBD1 might be the D (6 bases). Germline CDR1 KGHDR, CDR2 SFDVKD. The V gene lost 4 bases and the J gene lost 9 bases, with 13 bases spanning the gap. The CDR3 is 13 residues long. CDR3 in amino acids: CATSDPGVGTQYF. For the CDR3, the DNA is TGTGCCACCAGTGACCCAGGGGTGGGGACGCAGTATTTT.

For the CDR3, the DNA is TGTGCCAGCAGCTCGTATAGCGGGAGCCTCACAGATACGCAGTATTTT. This translates into CASSSYSGSLTDTQYF. The rearrangement joins TRBV7-2 to TRBJ2-3, with TRBD2 matching over 9 bases. Trimming took 4 bases from V and 2 from J; bases not matched to a gene: 7. This CDR3 region has 16 residues. Germline V CDR1 and CDR2: SGHTA, FQGNSA.

The chain uses TRBV28 and TRBJ1-5, with TRBD1 as a possible D gene (6 bases). The CDR3 is 12 residues long. V was pared by 6 bases and J by 6 bases, with 9 bases between. Germline-derived CDR1 and CDR2 are MDHEN and SYDVKM. The CDR3 DNA reads TGTGCCAGCAGGAAGGGGGTTCAGCCCCAGCATTTT. It specifies CASRKGVQPQHF.

This clone was detected once. This clone may be a read error of a much larger clone one base away. The same CDR3 can be traced to other DNA sequences in this sample. The chain is built from TRBV7-6 and TRBJ1-2; 7 nucleotides align to TRBD1. V shed 5 bases and J 2 bases; nucleotides not matched to a gene: 2. The V gene's germline CDR1 is SGHVS and CDR2 FNYEAQ. CDR3 length: 13 residues. The CDR3 nucleotides read TGTGCCAGCAGCCCGACAGGGAACTATGGCTACACCTTC. Its protein product is CASSPTGNYGYTF.

This clone came up a few times. V and J are TRBV6-2 or TRBV6-3 and TRBJ2-1; 9 bases align to TRBD1. This CDR3 has 16 residues. Trimming at V came to 2 bases and at J to 6 bases, leaving 8 bases not matched to a gene. The V gene's germline CDR1 is MNHEY and CDR2 SVGEGT. Here the CDR3 DNA reads TGTGCCAGCAGTTACCGAGACAGGGGGGGGTCCAATGAGCAGTTCTTC. Translated: CASSYRDRGGSNEQFF.

The rearrangement uses TRBV7-8 and TRBJ2-3; 9 bases are a match to TRBD2. V dropped 5 bases and J dropped 10; count of bases not matched to a gene: 19. The germline CDR1 and CDR2 sequences are SGHVS and FQNEAQ. The CDR3 has 17 residues. The CDR3: CASSLPLAGLARTAQYF. The CDR3 nucleotides read TGTGCCAGCAGCCTGCCACTAGCGGGCCTAGCAAGGACTGCGCAGTATTTT.